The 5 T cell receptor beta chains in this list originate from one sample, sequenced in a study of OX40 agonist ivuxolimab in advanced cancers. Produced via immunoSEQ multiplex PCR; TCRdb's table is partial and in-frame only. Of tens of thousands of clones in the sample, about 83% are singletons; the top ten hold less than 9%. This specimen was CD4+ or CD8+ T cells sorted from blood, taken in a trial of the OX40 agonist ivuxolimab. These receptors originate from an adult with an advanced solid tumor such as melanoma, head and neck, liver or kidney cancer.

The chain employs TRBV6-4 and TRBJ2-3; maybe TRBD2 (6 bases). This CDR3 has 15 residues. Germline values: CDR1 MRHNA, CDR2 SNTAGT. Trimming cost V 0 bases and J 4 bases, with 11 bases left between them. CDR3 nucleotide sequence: TGTGCCAGCAGTGACTCTGCGGGGAGCGCAGATACGCAGTATTTT. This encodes CASSDSAGSADTQYF.

CDR3 sequence: CASSLSRGVGSYNEQFF. CDR3 DNA: TGTGCCAGCAGTTTATCCAGGGGAGTAGGTTCCTACAATGAGCAGTTCTTC. The chain combines TRBV27 with TRBJ2-1; D possibly corresponds to TRBD1 (6 bases). The V and J ends lost 0 bases and 1 base respectively, with 13 bases between them. The germline gives CDR1 MNHEY, CDR2 SMNVEV (reference sequence). The CDR3 length is 17 residues.

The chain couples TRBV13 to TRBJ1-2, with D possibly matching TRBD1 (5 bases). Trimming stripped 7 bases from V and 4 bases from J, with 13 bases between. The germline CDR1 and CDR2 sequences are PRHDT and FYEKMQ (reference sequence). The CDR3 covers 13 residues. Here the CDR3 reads CASTGPDIYGYTF. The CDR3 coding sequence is TGTGCCAGCACCGGACCGGACATCTATGGCTACACCTTC.

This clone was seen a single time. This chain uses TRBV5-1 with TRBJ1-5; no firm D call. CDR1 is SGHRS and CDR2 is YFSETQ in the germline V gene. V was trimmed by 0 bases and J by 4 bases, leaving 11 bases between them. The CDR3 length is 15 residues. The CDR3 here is CASSLDLGANQPQHF. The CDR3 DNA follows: TGCGCCAGCAGCTTGGATCTGGGAGCAAATCAGCCCCAGCATTTT.

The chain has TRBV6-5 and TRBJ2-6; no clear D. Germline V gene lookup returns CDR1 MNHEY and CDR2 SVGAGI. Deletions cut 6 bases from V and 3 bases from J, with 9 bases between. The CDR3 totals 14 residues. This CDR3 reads CASSLLSGANVLTF. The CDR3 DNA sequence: TGTGCCAGCAGCCTTTTAAGTGGGGCCAACGTCCTGACTTTC.